The next 22 T cell receptor beta chains were all read from a single sample in a study of response to subunit inactivated influenza vaccine. Via MiXCR, TCRdb re-called the RT-PCR reads, giving one row per CDR3 protein. Of 500,000 to 600,000 distinct CDR3 sequences listed, approximately 10% are singletons. The same data also went into a second study, on T cells expressing NK-cell markers. That work contributes: With UMIs, 5'RACE template switching was used to make TCR beta cDNA.

Material: PBMCs from blood, obtained on the day of vaccination. The receptor source for this set is a man aged 50-59 years who received an inactivated influenza vaccine.

The genes are TRBV29-1 and TRBJ2-1; 8 positions match TRBD2. The CDR3 loop spans 16 amino acids. J gave up 0 bases and V 6 bases, and 10 bases lay outside the gene matches. CDR1 is SQVTM, CDR2 ANQGSEA, per germline. CDR3 in amino acids: CSVPSLAGGSYNEQFF. As DNA, the CDR3 is TGCAGCGTCCCGAGTCTAGCGGGCGGCTCCTACAATGAGCAGTTCTTC.

This clonotype appeared many times. The chain is built from TRBV6-5 and TRBJ1-1; D remains unclear. This CDR3 region has 13 residues. Germline lookup yields CDR1 MNHEY and CDR2 SVGAGI. V lost 0 bases to trimming and J lost 3 bases, with 5 bases between them. The CDR3 DNA follows: TGTGCCAGCAGTTACTCGACATACACTGAAGCTTTCTTT. Its protein product is CASSYSTYTEAFF.

The chain is built from TRBV5-1 and TRBJ2-6; D not certain. V was pared by 0 bases and J by 0 bases, with 10 bases between. From germline, CDR1 is SGHRS and CDR2 YFSETQ. CDR3 length: 17 residues. The CDR3 coding sequence is TGCGCCAGCAGCTTGGCCCTGATACGCTCTGGGGCCAACGTCCTGACTTTC. This translates into CASSLALIRSGANVLTF. The variable domain in full, completed from reference TRBV5-1 and TRBJ2-6, reads KAGVTQTPRYLIKTRGQQVTLSCSPISGHRSVSWYQQTPGQGLQFLFEYFSETQRNKGNFPGRFSGRQFSNSRSEMNVSTLELGDSALYLCASSLALIRSGANVLTFGAGSRLTVL.

The rearrangement uses TRBV28 and TRBJ2-1; TRBD1 matches 8 bases. J lost 8 bases, V lost 6 bases, and 15 bases had no gene match. CDR1 MDHEN and CDR2 SYDVKM come from the germline V gene. The CDR3 is 16 residues long. CDR3 sequence reads: CASSAGGAGKQYEQFF. For the CDR3, the DNA is TGTGCCAGCAGCGCAGGGGGCGCGGGGAAACAATATGAGCAGTTCTTC.

This clonotype was counted a few times. The chain is built from TRBV28 and TRBJ1-6, with D uncertain. Deletions cut 5 bases from V and 12 bases from J, with 8 bases between. The CDR3 is 11 residues long. Per germline, CDR1 MDHEN and CDR2 SYDVKM. CDR3 residues: CASSRTQPLHF. CDR3 nucleotides: TGTGCCAGCAGTCGTACGCAACCCCTCCACTTT.

In its sample, this clonotype was seen once. The genes are TRBV4-3 and TRBJ2-2; 9 bases are a match to TRBD2. CDR1 and CDR2 from the germline V gene are LGHNA and YSLEER. The J segment lost 0 bases and the V segment lost 0 bases, leaving 2 bases of the junction unmatched. The CDR3 is 17 amino acids. The CDR3 DNA follows: TGCGCCAGCAGCCAAGACGTAGCGGGAGCGAACACCGGGGAGCTGTTTTTT. Translated: CASSQDVAGANTGELFF.

The table lists this clonotype with a few counts. The genes are TRBV4-3 and TRBJ1-2; possible D gene TRBD1, 6 bases. CDR1 is LGHNA and CDR2 is YSLEER in the germline V gene. The CDR3 totals 16 residues. The V end was cut by 1 base, the J end by 2 bases, with 14 bases between. This chain's CDR3 is CASSQGVAGQNYGYTF. In nucleotides, the CDR3 is TGCGCCAGCAGCCAAGGGGTAGCCGGACAGAACTATGGCTACACCTTC.

The rearrangement links TRBV12-3 or TRBV12-4 to TRBJ2-5, with 7 bases aligning to TRBD2. This CDR3 comprises 14 residues. V dropped 6 bases and J dropped 4; count of bases not matched to a gene: 8. The CDR3 protein is CASSQRGGAETQYF. The DNA for the CDR3 is TGTGCCAGCAGCCAGCGGGGCGGGGCAGAGACCCAGTACTTC.

V is TRBV20-1 and J is TRBJ2-5; 7 bases match TRBD2. Trimming at V came to 3 bases and at J to 2 bases, leaving 9 bases not matched to a gene. The CDR3 is 15 residues long. Looked up from germline, CDR1 is DFQATT and CDR2 is SNEGSKA (reference sequence). The CDR3 DNA reads as TGCAGTGCTAGTTCTCCGGGAGCGGGACAAGAGACCCAGTACTTC. Translated, it gives CSASSPGAGQETQYF.

This sequence joins TRBV5-5 and TRBJ2-3, with no clear D. CDR3 length: 14 amino acids. Germline V gene lookup returns CDR1 SGHKS and CDR2 YYEKEE (reference sequence). V lost 5 bases and J lost 2, with 12 bases in between. This CDR3 reads CASSNIGYTDTQYF. As DNA, the CDR3 is TGTGCCAGCAGTAATATAGGGTACACAGATACGCAGTATTTT.

The chain combines TRBV25-1 with TRBJ2-2; D might be TRBD1 (7 bases). Germline CDR1 and CDR2: MGHDK and SYGVNS. This CDR3 has 15 residues. The V end lost 10 bases, the J end lost 3 bases, and 18 bases lay between the germline ends. The CDR3 reads CATLATGTYTGELFF. CDR3 nucleotides: TGTGCCACCCTAGCGACAGGGACCTACACCGGGGAGCTGTTTTTT.

This rearrangement joins TRBV4-1 to TRBJ1-1, with D possibly TRBD1 on 6 matching bases. The germline V gene has CDR1 MGHRA and CDR2 YSYEKL. The CDR3 has 15 amino acids. The V and J ends lost 0 bases and 5 bases respectively, with 13 bases between them. The CDR3 protein is CASSQDHQGSTEAFF. The CDR3 coding sequence is TGCGCCAGCAGCCAAGATCACCAGGGGTCTACTGAAGCTTTCTTT.

For this clonotype: The germline gene is not matched at one end of the junction; a read error may be the cause. This chain uses TRBV20-1 with TRBJ2-7, with 15 nucleotides matching TRBD2. CDR1 is DFQATT and CDR2 is SNEGSKA in the germline V gene (reference sequence). The CDR3 length is 19 residues. In DNA, the CDR3 is TGCTGTGCTAGTGGCACCGGGACTAGCGGGAGGTCGAGCTCCTACGAGCAGTACTTC. The encoded protein is CCASGTGTSGRSSSYEQYF.

This clonotype was recorded many times. This chain connects TRBV7-9 to TRBJ1-4; D not resolved. V was shortened by 10 bases and J by 3 bases, with 9 bases between the two germline ends. Germline V gene sequence: CDR1 SEHNR, CDR2 FQNEAQ (reference sequence). The CDR3 spans 12 residues. The CDR3 loop is CAKDGPNEKLFF. CDR3 coding DNA: TGTGCCAAGGACGGTCCTAATGAAAAACTGTTTTTT. The full variable domain, its missing parts supplied by reference TRBV7-9 and TRBJ1-4, is DTGVSQNPRHKITKRGQNVTFRCDPISEHNRLYWYRQTLGQGPEFLTYFQNEAQLEKSRLLSDRFSAERPKGSFSTLEIQRTEQGDSAMYLCAKDGPNEKLFFGSGTQLSVL.

This clonotype appeared a few times. The chain couples TRBV5-1 to TRBJ2-2; D ambiguous. V shed 0 bases and J shed 9 bases, with 15 bases lying between them. Germline lookup yields CDR1 SGHRS and CDR2 YFSETQ. This CDR3 contains 15 residues. CDR3 sequence (DNA): TGCGCCAGCAGCTTGGACGGAGAAGCTATCCGGGAGCTGTTTTTT. It specifies CASSLDGEAIRELFF.

This clonotype has just a few counts. The chain uses TRBV10-3 and TRBJ2-3; 11 bases are shared with TRBD1. With V trimmed by 4 bases and J by 3 bases, 9 bases remained unmatched. CDR1 ENHRY and CDR2 SYGVKD come from the germline V gene. CDR3 length: 17 amino acids. CDR3 nucleotide sequence: TGTGCCATCAGTGGGCCTGGACAGGGGGCGAGGACAGATACGCAGTATTTT. Translation gives CAISGPGQGARTDTQYF.

The rearrangement uses TRBV7-9 and TRBJ2-2, with D tentatively TRBD1 (5 bases). Germline V gene lookup returns CDR1 SEHNR and CDR2 FQNEAQ (reference sequence). The germline V and J ends were trimmed by 1 base and 6 bases, with 9 bases remaining between them. This CDR3 has 14 residues. CDR3: CASSLGQFPGELFF. Here the CDR3 DNA reads TGTGCCAGCAGCTTAGGACAGTTTCCCGGGGAGCTGTTTTTT.

The sample holds a few counts of this clonotype. This chain links TRBV6-5 with TRBJ2-7, with 7 positions matching TRBD1. The CDR3 sequence is 14 residues long. Germline trimming cut 4 bases from V and 4 bases from J; bases unmatched to any gene: 7. The germline gives CDR1 MNHEY, CDR2 SVGAGI. The CDR3 DNA sequence: TGTGCCAGCAGTTCGGACAGGCCTACGTACGAGCAGTACTTC. Translation: CASSSDRPTYEQYF.

The V call is TRBV20-1, the J call TRBJ2-1, with a weak D call TRBD1 (6 bases). Per the germline V gene, CDR1 is DFQATT and CDR2 is SNEGSKA (reference sequence). This CDR3 is 16 amino acids long. The V end was cut by 0 bases, the J end by 4 bases, with 16 bases between. CDR3 amino acids: CSARDRGSSFYNEQFF. In nucleotides, the CDR3 is TGCAGTGCTAGAGACAGGGGATCCTCCTTTTACAATGAGCAGTTCTTC.

This clonotype was picked up a small number of times. The V gene is TRBV7-3, the J gene TRBJ2-3; D is possibly TRBD2 (5 bases). CDR3 size: 17 residues. The germline V gene encodes CDR1 SGHTA and CDR2 FQGTGA. The ends were cut back, 0 bases at V and 6 bases at J, with 19 bases in the middle. In nucleotides, the CDR3 is TGTGCCAGCAGCTTAACGTACCGGGGTAGGGAGAGCGATACGCAGTATTTT. It codes for CASSLTYRGRESDTQYF.

This clonotype was picked up many times. This chain links TRBV20-1 with TRBJ2-1; 7 bases match TRBD1. Looked up from germline, CDR1 is DFQATT and CDR2 is SNEGSKA (reference sequence). The CDR3 loop spans 15 amino acids. V lost 2 bases and J lost 0; bases outside the gene matches: 4. CDR3 sequence: CSARSRDSSYNEQFF. CDR3 DNA sequence: TGCAGTGCTAGATCCCGGGACAGCTCCTACAATGAGCAGTTCTTC.

This clonotype was observed a handful of times. The J gene is TRBJ2-7, the V gene TRBV6-5, with D maybe TRBD1 (6 bases). CDR1 MNHEY and CDR2 SVGAGI come from the germline V gene. Trimming cost V 2 bases and J 0 bases, with 14 bases left between them. This CDR3 spans 16 amino acids. CDR3 bases: TGTGCCAGCAGTTACGGGGGCGGCCTGAGCTCCTACGAGCAGTACTTC. The encoded protein is CASSYGGGLSSYEQYF.